These 30 T cell receptor beta chains were all obtained from the same sample, sequenced in a study of T cells expressing NK-cell markers. TCRdb reanalyzed the 5' RACE reads and collapses them to one entry per CDR3 protein, without DNA. The repertoire table contains some 16,000 distinct CDR3 sequences. The sample was blood T cells: a sorted CD56 or NKG2C T cell subset, CD4+ or CD8+ T cells, or bulk PBMC T cells (not recorded which). The receptors here all came from a man between 18 and 69 years old in good health.

This sequence joins TRBV7-9 and TRBJ1-2; the TCRdb call, TRBD1, lacks DNA for checking. Germline lookup yields CDR1 SEHNR and CDR2 FQNEAQ (reference sequence). This CDR3 has 11 residues. The CDR3 sequence is CASSLQGGYTF.

The chain employs TRBV5-1 and TRBJ2-2; the TCRdb call, TRBD1, lacks DNA for checking. This CDR3 has 15 amino acids. Germline loops: CDR1 SGHRS, CDR2 YFSETQ. The CDR3 loop reads CASSWTGVNTGELFF.

The rearrangement links TRBV5-5 to TRBJ2-7; the TCRdb call, TRBD1, lacks DNA for checking. CDR3 size: 14 residues. Germline lookup yields CDR1 SGHKS and CDR2 YYEKEE (reference sequence). The CDR3 protein is CASSAGVGGYEQYF.

V is TRBV10-3 and J is TRBJ2-5; TCRdb designates TRBD1, a call that cannot be tested without DNA. Germline V CDR1 and CDR2: ENHRY, SYGVKD. This CDR3 is built from 11 residues. The CDR3 loop is CAIGDTETQYF.

This chain links TRBV24-1 with TRBJ1-2; the TCRdb call, TRBD1, lacks DNA for checking. CDR1 and CDR2 from the germline V gene are KGHDR and SFDVKD. The CDR3 sequence is 14 residues long. CDR3: CATSDFRESYGYTF.

The rearrangement uses TRBV18 and TRBJ2-6. The CDR3 runs to 14 residues. Germline V gene lookup returns CDR1 KGHSH and CDR2 LQKENI. The CDR3 sequence: CASSLDSGANVLTF. Full variable domain (rest looked up from reference TRBV18 and TRBJ2-6): NAGVMQNPRHLVRRRGQEARLRCSPMKGHSHVYWYRQLPEEGLKFMVYLQKENIIDESGMPKERFSAEFPKEGPSILRIQQVVRGDSAAYFCASSLDSGANVLTFGAGSRLTVL.

This CDR3 is CASSDGVAGGDTDTQYF. V and J are TRBV25-1 and TRBJ2-3; as DNA is missing, the TRBD2 call by TCRdb cannot be tested. Germline V lookup: CDR1 MGHDK, CDR2 SYGVNS. This CDR3 spans 17 amino acids.

The chain is built from TRBV7-8 and TRBJ1-1; TCRdb names TRBD1, which stays unverified in the absence of DNA. This CDR3 has 15 residues. Germline V gives CDR1 SGHVS, CDR2 FQNEAQ. CDR3 in amino acids: CASGSRGIGGTEAFF.

The chain couples TRBV5-1 to TRBJ2-1; lacking DNA, the TRBD2 call made by TCRdb goes unchecked. The CDR3 is made up of 15 amino acids. Germline V gene data show CDR1 as SGHRS and CDR2 as YFSETQ. The CDR3 loop is CASSPGLAGGNEQFF.

The rearrangement uses TRBV5-1 and TRBJ2-2; the D call of TRBD2 rests on TCRdb alone, since no DNA is present to check it. The CDR3 covers 18 residues. Germline V gene data show CDR1 as SGHRS and CDR2 as YFSETQ. This chain's CDR3 is CASSLGLTGGTRDGELFF.

The chain employs TRBV28 and TRBJ1-2; TCRdb proposes TRBD1, but this gene call is untestable without DNA. The CDR3 sequence is 12 residues long. The germline V gene has CDR1 MDHEN and CDR2 SYDVKM. This chain's CDR3 is CADRGQDYGYTF.

The V call is TRBV20-1, the J call TRBJ1-1; TCRdb returns TRBD1, unconfirmable since there is no DNA. Germline V gives CDR1 DFQATT, CDR2 SNEGSKA (reference sequence). This CDR3 contains 12 residues. The CDR3: CSATRTGTEAFF.

The chain couples TRBV14 to TRBJ2-7; TCRdb's D gene call, TRBD1, goes unchecked for lack of DNA. The germline V gene encodes CDR1 SGHDN and CDR2 FVKESK. CDR3 length equals 15 residues. The CDR3: CASSQGGTVAYEQYF.

This sequence joins TRBV6-5 and TRBJ1-4. The CDR3 contains 17 residues. Germline V CDR1 and CDR2: MNHEY, SVGAGI. This CDR3 is CASSYGQGGMANEKLFF.

CDR3 loop: CASSLSNGHTGELFF. The V and J genes are TRBV11-2 and TRBJ2-2. The CDR3 covers 15 residues. Germline V gene sequence: CDR1 SGHAT, CDR2 FQNNGV.

This sequence joins TRBV4-3 and TRBJ2-5; with no DNA, the TCRdb D assignment of TRBD1 cannot be verified. Germline V gives CDR1 LGHNA, CDR2 YSLEER. This CDR3 comprises 16 residues. The CDR3 region is CASSQFLQGNGETQYF.

The chain couples TRBV7-8 to TRBJ2-7; the D call of TRBD2 rests on TCRdb alone, since no DNA is present to check it. The CDR3 is 15 residues long. The germline V gene encodes CDR1 SGHVS and CDR2 FQNEAQ. The CDR3 here is CASSSGLAGVSEQYF.

V and J are TRBV20-1 and TRBJ2-7; TCRdb proposes TRBD2, but this gene call is untestable without DNA. Germline-derived CDR1 and CDR2 are DFQATT and SNEGSKA (reference sequence). The length of the CDR3 is 14 residues. The CDR3 loop is CSARAVSGRAAQYF.

J is TRBJ2-7 and V is TRBV7-9. The CDR3 length is 12 residues. Germline CDR1 SEHNR, CDR2 FQNEAQ (reference sequence). CDR3 residues: CASSLGGGEQYF.

This chain joins TRBV20-1 and TRBJ2-1; TCRdb lists TRBD2, though no DNA is available to test this call. Per the germline V gene, CDR1 is DFQATT and CDR2 is SNEGSKA (reference sequence). This CDR3 comprises 15 residues. CDR3 sequence reads: CSAREGRALYAEQFF.

The J gene is TRBJ1-5, the V gene TRBV3-1; with no DNA, the TCRdb D assignment of TRBD1 cannot be verified. The CDR3 has 13 amino acids. Germline lookup yields CDR1 LGHDT and CDR2 YNNKEL (reference sequence). The CDR3 sequence: CASSQTGAQPQHF.

The chain recombines TRBV12-3 or TRBV12-4 with TRBJ1-1; checking the TCRdb D call of TRBD1 is not possible without DNA. The CDR3 loop spans 15 amino acids. The CDR3 protein is CASSLWTGMNTEAFF.

This sequence joins TRBV7-2 and TRBJ1-5. CDR1 is SGHTA and CDR2 is FQGNSA in the germline V gene. The CDR3 is 14 amino acids. CDR3 in amino acids: CASRQTNSNQPQHF.

The rearrangement joins TRBV12-3 or TRBV12-4 to TRBJ1-2; without DNA, the TCRdb call of TRBD1 cannot be checked. This CDR3 is 14 amino acids long. CDR3 residues: CASSETGQYYGYTF.

V gene TRBV20-1 combines with J gene TRBJ1-1. The CDR3 is 14 amino acids. Germline CDR1 and CDR2: DFQATT and SNEGSKA (reference sequence). CDR3 sequence: CSARPILQNTEAFF.

The rearrangement joins TRBV20-1 to TRBJ2-1; TCRdb returns TRBD1, unconfirmable since there is no DNA. The CDR3 consists of 18 residues. The germline gives CDR1 DFQATT, CDR2 SNEGSKA (reference sequence). Here the CDR3 reads CSARDRGRTSNYYNEQFF.

The CDR3: CSASHHPDGYTF. The chain carries TRBV20-1 and TRBJ1-2. CDR1 is DFQATT and CDR2 is SNEGSKA in the germline V gene (reference sequence). CDR3 length equals 12 residues.

The V and J genes are TRBV7-9 and TRBJ2-3; the TCRdb call, TRBD1, lacks DNA for checking. CDR3 length: 14 residues. Germline V gene lookup returns CDR1 SEHNR and CDR2 FQNEAQ (reference sequence). CDR3 in amino acids: CASSPGELTDTQYF.

The gene calls are TRBV20-1 and TRBJ1-3; TCRdb picks TRBD1, but there is no DNA to check that call. CDR1 DFQATT and CDR2 SNEGSKA come from the germline V gene (reference sequence). The CDR3 sequence is 15 residues long. The CDR3 loop is CSARQGLRSGNTIYF.

CDR3 loop: CASRDSGGQETQYF. The rearrangement links TRBV5-1 to TRBJ2-5; no DNA is available, so the TRBD2 call from TCRdb remains unchecked. CDR3 length: 14 residues. CDR1 and CDR2 from the germline V gene are SGHRS and YFSETQ. Full variable domain (missing parts from reference TRBV5-1 and TRBJ2-5): KAGVTQTPRYLIKTRGQQVTLSCSPISGHRSVSWYQQTPGQGLQFLFEYFSETQRNKGNFPGRFSGRQFSNSRSEMNVSTLELGDSALYLCASRDSGGQETQYFGPGTRLLVL.